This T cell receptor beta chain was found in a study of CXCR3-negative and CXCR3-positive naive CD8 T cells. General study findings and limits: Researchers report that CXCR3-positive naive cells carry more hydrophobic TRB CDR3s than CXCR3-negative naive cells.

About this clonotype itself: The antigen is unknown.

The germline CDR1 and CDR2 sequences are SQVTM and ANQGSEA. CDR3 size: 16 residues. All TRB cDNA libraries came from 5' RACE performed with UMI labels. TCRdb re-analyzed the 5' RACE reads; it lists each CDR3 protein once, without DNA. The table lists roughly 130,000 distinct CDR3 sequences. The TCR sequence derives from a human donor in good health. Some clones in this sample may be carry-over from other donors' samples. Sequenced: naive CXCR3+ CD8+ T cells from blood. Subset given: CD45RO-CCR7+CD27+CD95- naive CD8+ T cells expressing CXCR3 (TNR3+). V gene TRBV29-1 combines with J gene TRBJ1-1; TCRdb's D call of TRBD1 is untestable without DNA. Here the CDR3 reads CSVQLPGQVARTEAFF.